This section outlines one TCR beta chain sequence together with its context. Data came from immunoSEQ multiplex PCR; TCRdb stores just in-frame clones and leaves some out. The sample consists of hundreds of thousands of clones, 90% to 97% of them appearing once. The data were taken from a study of shared clonotypes between healthy human individuals. This sequence originates from a young woman in good health. Sequencing was performed on naive CD4+ T cells sorted from blood. The sample's subset: CD45RA+ positively selected.

This CDR3 is CASSSRTSGRAIYNEQFF. The CDR3 nucleotides are TGTGCCAGCAGTTCCCGGACTAGCGGGAGGGCTATTTACAATGAGCAGTTCTTC. J is TRBJ2-1 and V is TRBV28, with 15 bases aligning to TRBD2. CDR1 is MDHEN and CDR2 is SYDVKM in the germline V gene. The CDR3 has 18 amino acids. Trimming removed 4 bases from V and 4 bases from J; junction bases left unmatched: 8.